This T cell receptor (beta chain) is drawn from a study of blood T cell repertoires in COVID-19. Whole-study context: Sites across the United States, Italy and Spain contributed samples from acute and convalescent COVID-19. The analysed material was cDNA or gDNA that came from T cells, B-cell-depleted T cells, or PBMCs.

This CDR3 contains 17 residues. Germline CDR1 is SGHRS and CDR2 is YFSETQ. V was shortened by 5 bases and J by 1 base, with 19 bases between the two germline ends. Authors' data handling: Amplified reference gene primers provided the basis for estimating nucleated cell counts. The protocol was immunoSEQ multiplex PCR, while the TCRdb copy is restricted to in-frame clones and leaves out a portion. V and J calls and clone size follow that table, whereas D and trimming were derived from the DNA. Here the sample spans around 250,000 clones, roughly 84% being singletons. The rearrangement uses TRBV5-1 and TRBJ1-5; D might be TRBD1 (5 bases). The sample was peripheral blood. This clonotype originated in a man between 50 and 59 years old with active or convalescent COVID-19. CDR3 residues: CASRYWGGRASNQPQHF. The CDR3 bases are TGCGCCAGCAGATATTGGGGCGGCCGGGCGAGCAATCAGCCCCAGCATTTT.